This entry features one TCR beta chain sequence. This sample is drawn from a study of blood T cell repertoires in COVID-19. Study context: T cells, B-cell-depleted T cells, or PBMCs provided the cDNA or gDNA that served as material.

The CDR3 is made up of 14 amino acids. Losses at the gene ends were 7 bases for V and 3 bases for J; bases not matched to a gene: 7. CDR1 is MDHEN and CDR2 is SYDVKM in the germline V gene. Generated by immunoSEQ multiplex PCR, the TCRdb table keeps only in-frame clones and is missing some. The sample lists fewer than 300,000 clones, about 83% occurring once. This clonotype was sampled from a woman aged 50 to 65 who had recovered from COVID-19. Source material: peripheral blood. This chain connects TRBV28 to TRBJ2-7; 9 positions agree with TRBD1. The CDR3 loop is CASTPQGANYEQYF. CDR3 coding DNA: TGTGCCAGCACCCCACAGGGGGCGAACTACGAGCAGTACTTC.